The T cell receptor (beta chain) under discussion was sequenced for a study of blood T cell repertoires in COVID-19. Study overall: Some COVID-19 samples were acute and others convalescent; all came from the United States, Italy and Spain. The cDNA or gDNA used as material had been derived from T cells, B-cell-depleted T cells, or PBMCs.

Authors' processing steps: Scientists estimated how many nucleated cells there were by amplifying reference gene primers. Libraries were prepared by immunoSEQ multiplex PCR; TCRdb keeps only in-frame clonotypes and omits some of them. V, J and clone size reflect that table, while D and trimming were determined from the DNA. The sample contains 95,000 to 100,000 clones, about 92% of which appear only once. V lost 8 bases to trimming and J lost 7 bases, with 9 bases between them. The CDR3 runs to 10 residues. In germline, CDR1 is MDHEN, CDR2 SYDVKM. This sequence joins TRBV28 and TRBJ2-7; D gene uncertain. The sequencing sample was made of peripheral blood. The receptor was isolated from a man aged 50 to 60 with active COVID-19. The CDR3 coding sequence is TGTGCCAGCGGTCGGTGGGAGCAGTACTTC. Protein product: CASGRWEQYF.